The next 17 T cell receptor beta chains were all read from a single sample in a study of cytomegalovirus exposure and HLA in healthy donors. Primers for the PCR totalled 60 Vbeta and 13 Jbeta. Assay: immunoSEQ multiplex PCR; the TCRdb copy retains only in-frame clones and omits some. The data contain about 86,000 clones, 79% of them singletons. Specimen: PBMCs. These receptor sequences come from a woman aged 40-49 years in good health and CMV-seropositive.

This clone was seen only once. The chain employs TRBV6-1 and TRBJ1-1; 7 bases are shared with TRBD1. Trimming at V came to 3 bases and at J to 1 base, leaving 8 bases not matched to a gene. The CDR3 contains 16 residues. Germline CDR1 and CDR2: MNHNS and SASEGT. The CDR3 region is CASSDWWTGGNTEAFF. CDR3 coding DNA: TGTGCCAGCAGTGATTGGTGGACAGGCGGGAACACTGAAGCTTTCTTT.

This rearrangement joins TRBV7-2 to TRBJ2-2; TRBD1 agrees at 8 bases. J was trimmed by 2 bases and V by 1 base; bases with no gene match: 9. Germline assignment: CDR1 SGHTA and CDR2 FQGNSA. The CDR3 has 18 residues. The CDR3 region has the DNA TGTGCCAGCAGCTTAGTCCGTCTGGCAGGGGGCAACACCGGGGAGCTGTTTTTT. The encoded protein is CASSLVRLAGGNTGELFF. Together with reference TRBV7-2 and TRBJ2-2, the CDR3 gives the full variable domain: GAGVSQSPSNKVTEKGKDVELRCDPISGHTALYWYRQSLGQGLEFLIYFQGNSAPDKSGLPSDRFSAERTGGSVSTLTIQRTQQEDSAVYLCASSLVRLAGGNTGELFFGEGSRLTVL.

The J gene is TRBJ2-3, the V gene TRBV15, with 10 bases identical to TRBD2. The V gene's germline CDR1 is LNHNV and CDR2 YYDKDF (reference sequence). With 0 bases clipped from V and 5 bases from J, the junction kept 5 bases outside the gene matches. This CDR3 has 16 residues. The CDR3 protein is CATSRDPAGGIDTQYF. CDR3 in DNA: TGTGCCACCAGCAGAGATCCAGCGGGGGGGATAGATACGCAGTATTTT.

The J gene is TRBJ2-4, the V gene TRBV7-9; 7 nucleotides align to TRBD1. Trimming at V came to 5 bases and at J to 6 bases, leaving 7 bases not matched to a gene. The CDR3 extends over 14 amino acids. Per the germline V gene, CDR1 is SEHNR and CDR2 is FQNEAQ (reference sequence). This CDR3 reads CASSADRNSNIQYF. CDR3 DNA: TGTGCCAGCAGCGCGGACAGGAACTCAAACATTCAGTACTTC.

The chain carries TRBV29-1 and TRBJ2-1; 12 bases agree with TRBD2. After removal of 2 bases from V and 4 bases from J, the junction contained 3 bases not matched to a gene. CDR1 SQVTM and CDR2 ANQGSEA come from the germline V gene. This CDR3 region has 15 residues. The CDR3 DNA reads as TGCAGCGTTGAAAGCCTAGCGGGGGGGTACAATGAGCAGTTCTTC. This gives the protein CSVESLAGGYNEQFF.

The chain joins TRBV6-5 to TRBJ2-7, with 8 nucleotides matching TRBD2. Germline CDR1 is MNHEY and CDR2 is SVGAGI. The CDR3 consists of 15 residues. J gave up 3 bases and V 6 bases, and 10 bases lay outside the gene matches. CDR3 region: CASSPRGGRSYEQYF. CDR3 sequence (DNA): TGTGCCAGCAGCCCCCGGGGCGGGAGGAGCTACGAGCAGTACTTC.

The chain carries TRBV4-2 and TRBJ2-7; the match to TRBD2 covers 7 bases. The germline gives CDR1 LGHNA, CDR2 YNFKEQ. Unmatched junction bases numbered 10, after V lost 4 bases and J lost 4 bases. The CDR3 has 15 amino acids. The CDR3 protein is CASSPLGGTQYEQYF. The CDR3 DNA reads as TGTGCCAGCAGCCCCCTCGGGGGGACTCAATACGAGCAGTACTTC.

This CDR3 reads CASSLSGTGGLNTEAFF. CDR3 sequence (DNA): TGTGCCAGCAGTTTATCGGGGACAGGGGGCTTGAACACTGAAGCTTTCTTT. This chain links TRBV27 with TRBJ1-1; 12 bases match TRBD1. Germline CDR1 is MNHEY and CDR2 is SMNVEV (reference sequence). With 0 bases clipped from V and 0 bases from J, the junction kept 2 bases outside the gene matches. CDR3 length equals 17 residues.

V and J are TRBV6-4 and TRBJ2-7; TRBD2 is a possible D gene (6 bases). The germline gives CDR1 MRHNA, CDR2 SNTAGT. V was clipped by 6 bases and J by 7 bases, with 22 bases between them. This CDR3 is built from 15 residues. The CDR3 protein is CASSPPREISTEQYF. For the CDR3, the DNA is TGTGCCAGCAGCCCCCCTCGGGAGATCTCTACGGAGCAGTACTTC.

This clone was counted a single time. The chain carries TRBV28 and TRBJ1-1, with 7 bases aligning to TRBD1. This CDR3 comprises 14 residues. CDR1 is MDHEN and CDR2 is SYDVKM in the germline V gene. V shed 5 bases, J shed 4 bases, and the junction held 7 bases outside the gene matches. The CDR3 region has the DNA TGTGCCAGCAGTACGCCACAGGGGCCCACTGAAGCTTTCTTT. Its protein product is CASSTPQGPTEAFF.

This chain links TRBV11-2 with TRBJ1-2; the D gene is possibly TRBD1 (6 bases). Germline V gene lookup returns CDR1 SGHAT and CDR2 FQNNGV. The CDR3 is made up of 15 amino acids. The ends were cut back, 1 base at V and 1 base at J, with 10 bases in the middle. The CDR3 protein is CASSLGTVNNYGYTF. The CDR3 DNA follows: TGTGCCAGCAGCTTAGGGACAGTGAATAACTATGGCTACACCTTC.

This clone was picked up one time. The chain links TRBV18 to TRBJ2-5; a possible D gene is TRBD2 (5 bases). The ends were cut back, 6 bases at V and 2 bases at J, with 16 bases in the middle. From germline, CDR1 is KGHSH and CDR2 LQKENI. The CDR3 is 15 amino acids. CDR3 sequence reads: CASSPRGLTQETQYF. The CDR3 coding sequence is TGTGCCAGCTCGCCGAGAGGGCTTACTCAAGAGACCCAGTACTTC.

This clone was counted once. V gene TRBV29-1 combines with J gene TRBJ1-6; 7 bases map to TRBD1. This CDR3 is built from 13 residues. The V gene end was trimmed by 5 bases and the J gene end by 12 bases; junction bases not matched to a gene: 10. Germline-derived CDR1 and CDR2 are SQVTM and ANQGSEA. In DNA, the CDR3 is TGCAGCGTTTCAGATACAGGGGTCGGACCCCTCCACTTT. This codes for CSVSDTGVGPLHF.

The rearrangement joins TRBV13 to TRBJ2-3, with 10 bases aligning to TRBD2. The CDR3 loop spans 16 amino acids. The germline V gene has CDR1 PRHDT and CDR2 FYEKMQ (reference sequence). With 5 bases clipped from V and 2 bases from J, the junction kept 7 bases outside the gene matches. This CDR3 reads CASSQLLAGVTDTQYF. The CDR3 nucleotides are TGTGCCAGCAGCCAACTCCTAGCGGGGGTCACAGATACGCAGTATTTT.

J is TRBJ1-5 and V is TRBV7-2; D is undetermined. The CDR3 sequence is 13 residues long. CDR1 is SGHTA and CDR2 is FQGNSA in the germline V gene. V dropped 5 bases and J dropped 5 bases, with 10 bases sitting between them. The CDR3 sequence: CASSTNGDQPQHF. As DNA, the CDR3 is TGTGCCAGCAGCACCAATGGAGATCAGCCCCAGCATTTT.

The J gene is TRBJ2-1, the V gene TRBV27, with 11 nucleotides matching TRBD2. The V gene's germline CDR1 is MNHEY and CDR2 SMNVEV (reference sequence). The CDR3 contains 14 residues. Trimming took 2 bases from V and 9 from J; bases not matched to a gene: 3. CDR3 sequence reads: CASSLLSGRVEQFF. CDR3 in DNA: TGTGCCAGCAGTTTACTTAGCGGGAGGGTTGAGCAGTTCTTC.

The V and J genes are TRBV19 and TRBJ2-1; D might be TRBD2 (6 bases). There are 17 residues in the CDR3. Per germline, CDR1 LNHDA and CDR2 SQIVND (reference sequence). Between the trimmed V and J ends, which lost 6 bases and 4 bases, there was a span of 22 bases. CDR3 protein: CASSPEEGLSTYNEQFF. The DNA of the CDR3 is TGTGCCAGTAGCCCAGAGGAGGGACTGTCAACATACAATGAGCAGTTCTTC.